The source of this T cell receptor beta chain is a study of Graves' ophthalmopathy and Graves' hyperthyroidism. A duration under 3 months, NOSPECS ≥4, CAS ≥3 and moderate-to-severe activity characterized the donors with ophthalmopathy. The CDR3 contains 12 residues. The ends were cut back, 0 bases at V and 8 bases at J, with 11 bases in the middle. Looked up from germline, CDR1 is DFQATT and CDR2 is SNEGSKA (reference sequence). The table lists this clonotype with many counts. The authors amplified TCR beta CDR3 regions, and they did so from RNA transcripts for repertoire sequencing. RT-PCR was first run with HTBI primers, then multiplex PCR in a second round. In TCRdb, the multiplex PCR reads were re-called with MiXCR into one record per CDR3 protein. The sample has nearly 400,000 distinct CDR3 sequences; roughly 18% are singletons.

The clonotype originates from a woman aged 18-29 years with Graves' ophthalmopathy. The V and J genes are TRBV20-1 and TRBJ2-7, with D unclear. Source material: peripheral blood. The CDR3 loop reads CSARDKDVQQYF. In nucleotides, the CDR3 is TGCAGTGCTAGAGATAAGGACGTACAGCAGTACTTC.